Below, 5 T cell receptor beta chains from the same sample are listed, as sequenced in a study of cytomegalovirus exposure and HLA in healthy donors. PCR employed 60 Vbeta and 13 Jbeta primers. Method: immunoSEQ multiplex PCR; TCRdb's copy keeps in-frame clones and lacks some. The table has about 200,000 clones, around 83% seen once. The sample comprised PBMCs. The source of these receptors is a man aged 35 to 55 in good health and CMV-seropositive.

The V call is TRBV19, the J call TRBJ2-6; TRBD1 might be the D (6 bases). The V end was cut by 0 bases, the J end by 1 base, with 19 bases between. Germline V lookup: CDR1 LNHDA, CDR2 SQIVND (reference sequence). The CDR3 consists of 20 residues. CDR3 sequence: CASSIDLGTPYLSGANVLTF. The CDR3 DNA reads TGTGCCAGTAGTATAGATCTCGGGACACCTTATTTGTCTGGGGCCAACGTCCTGACTTTC.

The chain is built from TRBV15 and TRBJ1-2, with D uncertain. Germline V gene sequence: CDR1 LNHNV, CDR2 YYDKDF (reference sequence). This CDR3 region has 17 residues. The V end lost 0 bases, the J end lost 4 bases, and 18 bases lay between the germline ends. This CDR3 is CATSRDRMAESAYGYTF. The CDR3 bases are TGTGCCACCAGCAGAGATCGAATGGCAGAATCCGCCTATGGCTACACCTTC. Using reference TRBV15 and TRBJ1-2 for the parts outside the CDR3, the full variable domain is DAMVIQNPRYQVTQFGKPVTLSCSQTLNHNVMYWYQQKSSQAPKLLFHYYDKDFNNEADTPDNFQSRRPNTSFCFLDIRSPGLGDTAMYLCATSRDRMAESAYGYTFGSGTRLTVV.

This chain joins TRBV2 and TRBJ1-1; D perhaps matches TRBD1 (6 bases). Trimming shortened V by 3 bases and J by 7 bases, and 12 bases separated the two germline ends. The CDR3 runs to 13 residues. Germline CDR1 SNHLY, CDR2 FYNNEI. The CDR3 loop reads CASSDRGTGEAFF. For the CDR3, the DNA is TGTGCCAGCAGTGATAGGGGGACGGGTGAAGCTTTCTTT.

V gene TRBV5-4 combines with J gene TRBJ2-7; 9 bases match TRBD1. Trimming removed 4 bases from V and 2 bases from J; junction bases left unmatched: 10. CDR1 is SGHNT, CDR2 YYREEE, per germline (reference sequence). The CDR3 covers 16 residues. CDR3 amino acids: CASSRLPGQGPYEQYF. As DNA, the CDR3 is TGTGCCAGCAGCCGTCTACCGGGACAGGGCCCCTACGAGCAGTACTTC.

This clone occurred once. V and J are TRBV5-1 and TRBJ2-1, with TRBD2 matching 10 bases. The V gene end was trimmed by 4 bases and the J gene end by 2 bases; junction bases not matched to a gene: 3. The germline gives CDR1 SGHRS, CDR2 YFSETQ. The CDR3 covers 15 residues. CDR3 bases: TGCGCCAGCAGCACGGGACTAGCGCCCTACAATGAGCAGTTCTTC. Its protein is CASSTGLAPYNEQFF.